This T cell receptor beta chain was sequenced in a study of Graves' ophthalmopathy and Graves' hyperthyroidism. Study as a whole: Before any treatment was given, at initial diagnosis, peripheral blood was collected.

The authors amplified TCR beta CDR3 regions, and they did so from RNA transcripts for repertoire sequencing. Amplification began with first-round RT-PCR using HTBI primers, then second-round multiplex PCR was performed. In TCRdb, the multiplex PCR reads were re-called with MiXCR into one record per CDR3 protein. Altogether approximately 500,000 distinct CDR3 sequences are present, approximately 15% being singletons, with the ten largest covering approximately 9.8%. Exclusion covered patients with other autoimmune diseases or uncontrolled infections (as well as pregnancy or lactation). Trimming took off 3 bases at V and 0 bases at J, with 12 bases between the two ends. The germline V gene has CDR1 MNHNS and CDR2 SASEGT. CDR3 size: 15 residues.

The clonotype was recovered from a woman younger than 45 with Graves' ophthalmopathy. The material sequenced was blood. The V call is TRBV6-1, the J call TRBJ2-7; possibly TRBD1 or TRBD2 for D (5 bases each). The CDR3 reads CASSDIQGASYEQYF. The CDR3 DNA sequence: TGTGCCAGCAGTGACATCCAGGGAGCCTCCTACGAGCAGTACTTC.